Sequencing of this TCR beta chain was carried out in a study of T cells in Graves' hyperthyroidism and ophthalmopathy (dated by TCRdb to between 2018 and 2020). About the full investigation: Peripheral blood was sampled at the time of initial diagnosis, prior to any treatment. Prospective prediction of ophthalmopathy was tested in an independent validation cohort of approximately 19 hyperthyroidism patients and roughly 16 patients who later progressed to ophthalmopathy. In addition, the study compared T-cell repertoires in thyroid tissue and in blood from about 6 Graves' hyperthyroidism patients. After blood sampling, hyperthyroidism patients were treated with methimazole at a starting dose of 30 mg daily, and ophthalmopathy patients were treated with high-dose intravenous methylprednisolone. The 100 discovery patients were randomly split 7:3 into training and test sets. To identify distinguishing TCR V-J signatures, a discovery cohort of some 100 patients was used, comprising under 45 with Graves' ophthalmopathy and some 60 with stable Graves' hyperthyroidism. The paper describes TCR Vbeta CDR3 sequencing of 120 to 150 peripheral blood samples, made up of some 40 ophthalmopathy patients, over 70 hyperthyroidism patients and approximately 17 progressor patients. Results the study describes overall, beyond this receptor: Sample size was not statistically predetermined, and blinding of investigators to group allocation was not performed. Ophthalmopathy was separated from stable hyperthyroidism by a 13 V-J signature model, with around 90% sensitivity and roughly 81% specificity obtained in cross-validation and 80%/75% obtained in testing. During validation, the model predicted progression to ophthalmopathy a median of roughly 7.1 months ahead of onset, with around 65% sensitivity and around 73% specificity. Most expanded thyroid clonotypes (frequency above 0.001) were also detected in blood, suggesting blood repertoires may reflect thyroid immune responses.

A patient counted as having stable Graves' hyperthyroidism if no progression to ophthalmopathy occurred over 18 months of follow-up. The hyperthyroidism patients were between 18 and 65 years old and newly diagnosed, with a disease duration of less than 2 months. The study excluded patients with uncontrolled infections, other autoimmune diseases, pregnancy or lactation. Diagnoses were based on clinical symptoms, serum thyroxine and TRAb, thyroid ultrasound and orbital computed tomography. PBMCs were separated from roughly 9.6 ml of fresh peripheral blood using Ficoll-Paque density gradient centrifugation. Trizol reagent was used to extract total RNA, and RNA quality was then checked on an Agilent 2100 Bioanalyzer. To note about this clonotype: No antigen is known for it. Its ends do not fully match the called genes, so a read error is possible.

The TCR beta CDR3 regions were amplified from RNA transcripts. A first-round RT-PCR of the TCR CDR3 used the HTBI primer set with the Qiagen OneStep RT-PCR kit. A second multiplex PCR round built the libraries, followed by size selection and purification. The libraries were sequenced on an Illumina HiSeq2000 using paired-end 100 bp reads. The original methods were these. SOAPnuke was used to process the raw data, with reads discarded if the reads contained adapters or uncalled bases, had a mean Phred below 15, or lacked an exact constant-primer or identifier match. High-quality paired reads were merged using COPE v1.2.5, and each unique nucleotide sequence was defined as a clonotype. MiTCR v1.1 was used to align the clonotypes against IMGT TRBV, TRBD and TRBJ reference segments. The analysis was restricted to V-J combinations with a frequency above 0.0001, which together covered roughly 99% of the repertoires. A TCS score was defined as the ratio of F50 (clonal expansion) to E x V (chaos), with BLOSUM62-based TCRdist applied between CDR3 peptides within each V-J. Welch's t-statistics and random forest reduced some 510 V-J features to 13, which were used in a naive Bayes classifier (R e1071). TCRdb reanalyzed the raw reads on its own, using fastp at Q25 for trimming and MiXCR for clone calling, and kept in-frame beta chains. Entries are consolidated by CDR3 protein sequence, retaining the most common genes and DNA. None of the V and J calls come from the authors' own analysis; TCRdb made them. This sample gives some 400,000 distinct CDR3 sequences in total; approximately 19% of them show up just once. 3.7% of the sample belongs to the ten largest clones.

The sequencing input was blood. The origin of this receptor is a woman younger than 30 with Graves' hyperthyroidism.

The DNA sequence is given as TGTGCCAGCAGTACAGGGATAGCGAACACTGACGCTTTCTTT. Translated, it gives CASSTGIANTDAFF. The V and J segments used are TRBV6-2 or TRBV6-3 and TRBJ1-1, and TRBD1 may be the D gene, going by 6 matching bases. The CDR3 has 14 amino acids, counting the end cysteine and phenylalanine. Only CDR3 DNA remains: 42 bases, in frame from the first base. CDR1 MNHEY and CDR2 SVGEGT are derived from the germline V gene.